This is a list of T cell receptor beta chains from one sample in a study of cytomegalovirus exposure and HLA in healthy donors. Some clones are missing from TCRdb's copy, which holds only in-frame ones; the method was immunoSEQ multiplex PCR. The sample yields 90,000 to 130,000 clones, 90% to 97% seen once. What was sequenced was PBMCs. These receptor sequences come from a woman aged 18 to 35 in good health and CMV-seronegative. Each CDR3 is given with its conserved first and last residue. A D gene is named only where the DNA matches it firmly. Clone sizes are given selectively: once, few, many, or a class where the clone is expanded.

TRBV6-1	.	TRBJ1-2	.	CASSAPEMRGNYGYTF	TGTGCCAGCAGTGCCCCCGAGATGCGGGGTAACTATGGCTACACCTTC
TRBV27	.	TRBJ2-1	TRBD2	CASRLAGPYNEQFF	TGTGCCAGCCGACTAGCGGGGCCCTACAATGAGCAGTTCTTC
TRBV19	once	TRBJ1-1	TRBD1	CASSISWDSINTEAFF	TGTGCCAGTAGTATTTCTTGGGACAGCATCAACACTGAAGCTTTCTTT
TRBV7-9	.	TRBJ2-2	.	CASSRAFIGGDMGELFF	TGTGCCAGCAGCCGAGCTTTTATCGGGGGAGACATGGGGGAGCTGTTTTTT
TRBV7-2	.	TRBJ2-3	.	CASSSVDTQYF	TGTGCCAGCAGCTCAGTAGATACGCAGTATTTT
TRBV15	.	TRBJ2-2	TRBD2	CATRTSGNTGELFF	TGTGCCACCAGGACTAGCGGGAACACCGGGGAGCTGTTTTTT
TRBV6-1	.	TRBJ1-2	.	CASSDHRTAYGYTF	TGTGCCAGCAGTGATCACCGGACAGCCTATGGCTACACCTTC
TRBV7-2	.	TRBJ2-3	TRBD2	CASSLHRTSGGAGGDTQYF	TGTGCCAGCAGCTTACATCGGACTAGCGGGGGGGCCGGGGGAGATACGCAGTATTTT
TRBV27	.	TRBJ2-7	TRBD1	CASSFSNRGYYEQYF	TGTGCCAGCAGTTTTTCGAACAGGGGGTACTACGAGCAGTACTTC
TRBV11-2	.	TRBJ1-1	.	CASSLLAGNTEAFF	TGTGCCAGCAGCTTATTGGCGGGGAACACTGAAGCTTTCTTT
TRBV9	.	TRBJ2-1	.	CASSVDGGQSYNEQFF	TGTGCCAGCAGCGTAGATGGGGGCCAAAGCTACAATGAGCAGTTCTTC
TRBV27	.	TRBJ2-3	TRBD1	CAGEEKQGATEADTQYF	TGTGCCGGTGAGGAAAAACAGGGGGCAACCGAAGCGGATACGCAGTATTTT
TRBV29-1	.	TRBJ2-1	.	CSVETEEYNEQFF	TGCAGCGTTGAGACAGAAGAGTACAATGAGCAGTTCTTC
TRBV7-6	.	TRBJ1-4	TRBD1	CASSLDRGNEKLFF	TGTGCCAGCAGCTTAGACAGGGGTAATGAAAAACTGTTTTTT
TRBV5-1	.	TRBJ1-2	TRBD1	CASSLVETGDRGYTF	TGCGCCAGCAGCTTGGTCGAGACAGGGGATAGGGGCTACACCTTC
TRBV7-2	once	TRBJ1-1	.	CASSLVGGAGSNTEAFF	TGTGCCAGCAGCTTAGTTGGAGGGGCAGGATCGAACACTGAAGCTTTCTTT
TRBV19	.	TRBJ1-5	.	CASSIPHQGNQPQHF	TGTGCCAGTAGTATCCCGCACCAGGGCAATCAGCCCCAGCATTTT
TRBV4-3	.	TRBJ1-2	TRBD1	CASSPGQINYGYTF	TGCGCCAGCAGCCCGGGACAGATTAACTATGGCTACACCTTC
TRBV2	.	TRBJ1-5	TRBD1	CASSADRGDQPQHF	TGTGCCAGCAGTGCAGACAGGGGTGATCAGCCCCAGCATTTT
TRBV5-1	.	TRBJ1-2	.	CASSLSQYYGYTF	TGCGCCAGCAGCTTATCCCAATACTATGGCTACACCTTC
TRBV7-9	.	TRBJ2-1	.	CASSFNARVTQHNEQFF	TGTGCCAGCAGCTTTAACGCCAGGGTAACCCAGCACAATGAGCAGTTCTTC
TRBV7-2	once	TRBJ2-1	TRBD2	CASSLVSGGANEQFF	TGTGCCAGCAGCTTAGTGAGCGGGGGGGCGAATGAGCAGTTCTTC
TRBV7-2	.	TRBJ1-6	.	CASSGADTSSYNSPLHF	TGTGCCAGCAGCGGGGCGGACACCAGCTCCTATAATTCACCCCTCCACTTT